A selection of T cell receptor beta chains follows, all from one sample in a study of OX40 agonist ivuxolimab in advanced cancers. Libraries were prepared by immunoSEQ multiplex PCR; TCRdb keeps only in-frame clonotypes and omits some of them. The data contain about 45,000 clones, approximately 86% of them singletons. The specimen comprised CD4+ or CD8+ T cells sorted from blood, sampled in a trial of the OX40 agonist ivuxolimab. The receptors here all came from an adult with an advanced solid tumor such as melanoma, head and neck, liver or kidney cancer. Each CDR3 is given with its conserved first and last residue. The D gene is left open where the match is weak. Clone size is shown for a subset of rows, as once, few, many or a class of expanded clone.

D: -; size: -; V: TRBV7-8; J: TRBJ2-2; DNA: TGTGCCAGCAGCTTACGGGGGCTCACCGGGGAGCTGTTTTTT; CDR3: CASSLRGLTGELFF
D: -; size: -; V: TRBV2; J: TRBJ2-1; DNA: TGTGCCAGCATGAACGGAGGTACTTTCAATGAGCAGTTCTTC; CDR3: CASMNGGTFNEQFF
D: -; size: -; V: TRBV2; J: TRBJ1-1; DNA: TGTGCCAGCACCCCGTTGTTTTCTAACACTGAAGCTTTCTTT; CDR3: CASTPLFSNTEAFF
D: -; size: -; V: TRBV4-1; J: TRBJ2-2; DNA: TGCGCCAGCAGCCAACGGCAGGGAACCGGGGAGCTGTTTTTT; CDR3: CASSQRQGTGELFF
D: TRBD1; size: -; V: TRBV6-6; J: TRBJ1-1; DNA: TGTGCCAGCAGCGTGGGACAGGGTGGCACTGAAGCTTTCTTT; CDR3: CASSVGQGGTEAFF
D: -; size: -; V: TRBV11-1; J: TRBJ2-7; DNA: TGTGCCAGCAGCTTAGCGGCCGGTAACTACGAGCAGTACTTC; CDR3: CASSLAAGNYEQYF
D: -; size: once; V: TRBV11-2; J: TRBJ2-7; DNA: TGTGCCAGCAGCTTACAGGCAGTTAGGGACGAGCAGTACTTC; CDR3: CASSLQAVRDEQYF
D: -; size: once; V: TRBV4-3; J: TRBJ1-3; DNA: TGCGCCAGCAGCCCTGACAGCCGCTCTGGAAACACCATATATTTT; CDR3: CASSPDSRSGNTIYF
D: -; size: -; V: TRBV19; J: TRBJ1-4; DNA: TGTGCCACTAGAGGGGATTCTAATGAAAAACTGTTTTTT; CDR3: CATRGDSNEKLFF
D: -; size: -; V: TRBV5-6; J: TRBJ2-7; DNA: TGTGCCAGCAGCTTGGGGGACCGAAGCTTTTACGAGCAGTACTTC; CDR3: CASSLGDRSFYEQYF
D: TRBD1; size: once; V: TRBV5-6; J: TRBJ1-2; DNA: TGTGCCAGCAGCTTGGGTCCAGGGGGAGACTATGGCTACACCTTC; CDR3: CASSLGPGGDYGYTF
D: TRBD1; size: -; V: TRBV27; J: TRBJ1-2; DNA: TGTGCCAGCAGCTCTATCGGGACAGGGGTTAGTGGCTACACCTTC; CDR3: CASSSIGTGVSGYTF
D: -; size: -; V: TRBV6-1; J: TRBJ1-2; DNA: TGTGCCAGCAGGGACGGATATGGCTACACCTTC; CDR3: CASRDGYGYTF
D: -; size: -; V: TRBV19; J: TRBJ1-2; DNA: TGTGCCAGTAGTTTAATCCCAACGGACACCTGGGCCCGTGGCTACACCTTC; CDR3: CASSLIPTDTWARGYTF
D: -; size: -; V: TRBV6-6; J: TRBJ1-4; DNA: TGTGCCAGCAGTTACTCGAGTACTCTTAATGAAAAACTGTTTTTT; CDR3: CASSYSSTLNEKLFF
D: -; size: -; V: TRBV6-6; J: TRBJ2-1; DNA: TGTGCCAGCAGTTTTCTCGTAGGGCCCATGGGGGAGCAGTTCTTC; CDR3: CASSFLVGPMGEQFF
D: -; size: -; V: TRBV5-4; J: TRBJ2-7; DNA: TGTGCCAGCAGCTTGGAGGGGGGGGCCTACGAGCAGTACTTC; CDR3: CASSLEGGAYEQYF
D: TRBD1; size: -; V: TRBV23-1; J: TRBJ2-3; DNA: TGCGCCAGCAGTCAAACCGGGACAGGGAGCACAGATACGCAGTATTTT; CDR3: CASSQTGTGSTDTQYF
D: -; size: -; V: TRBV11-2; J: TRBJ2-5; DNA: TGTGCCAGCAGCTTTTACAGCCAAGAAGAGACCCAGTACTTC; CDR3: CASSFYSQEETQYF
D: TRBD2; size: -; V: TRBV11-1; J: TRBJ2-7; DNA: TGTGCCAGCAGCAACCGACTAGCGGGCTACCACGAGCAGTACTTC; CDR3: CASSNRLAGYHEQYF
D: -; size: -; V: TRBV7-7; J: TRBJ1-1; DNA: TGTGCTAGCAGCTTATCAGGGGATCCCACTGAAGCTTTCTTT; CDR3: CASSLSGDPTEAFF
D: -; size: -; V: TRBV27; J: TRBJ1-2; DNA: TGTGCCAGCAGCCACCAGGGGCCCGGCTACACCTTC; CDR3: CASSHQGPGYTF
D: -; size: -; V: TRBV29-1; J: TRBJ2-1; DNA: TGCAGCGTTGAGGCACAGGGGGGGGCTGAGCAGTTCTTC; CDR3: CSVEAQGGAEQFF
D: -; size: -; V: TRBV19; J: TRBJ2-7; DNA: TGTGCCAGTAGTATAGCGGTGGGAGTAGACGAGCAGTACTTC; CDR3: CASSIAVGVDEQYF
D: -; size: -; V: TRBV11-2; J: TRBJ2-1; DNA: TGTGCCAGCAGCTTAAGGGGGGACTCCTACAATGAGCAGTTCTTC; CDR3: CASSLRGDSYNEQFF
D: TRBD2; size: -; V: TRBV7-9; J: TRBJ2-3; DNA: TGTGCCAGCAGCCCCCTGGGGGGGGGCACAGATACGCAGTATTTT; CDR3: CASSPLGGGTDTQYF
D: -; size: -; V: TRBV11-2; J: TRBJ2-1; DNA: TGTGCCAGCAGCTTAGCCCCGGGGCAGTTCAGCTCCTACAATGAGCAGTTCTTC; CDR3: CASSLAPGQFSSYNEQFF
D: TRBD1; size: -; V: TRBV7-9; J: TRBJ1-2; DNA: TGTGCCAGCAGCTTAGTGACAGGGAACTATGGCTACACCTTC; CDR3: CASSLVTGNYGYTF
D: -; size: -; V: TRBV7-9; J: TRBJ2-5; DNA: TGTGCCATGTCGGACAGCCAAGAGACCCAGTACTTC; CDR3: CAMSDSQETQYF
D: -; size: -; V: TRBV11-2; J: TRBJ2-1; DNA: TGTGCCAGCAGCGCTGGGGGGTTCAATGAGCAGTTCTTC; CDR3: CASSAGGFNEQFF
D: -; size: -; V: TRBV9; J: TRBJ2-3; DNA: TGTGCCAGCAGCGTAGATGGGGGTGGGGCTTTCACAGATACGCAGTATTTT; CDR3: CASSVDGGGAFTDTQYF
D: -; size: -; V: TRBV13; J: TRBJ2-7; DNA: TGTGCCAGCAGCTCCTCGGGGGCCAGGAGGTACGAGCAGTACTTC; CDR3: CASSSSGARRYEQYF
D: -; size: -; V: TRBV6-5; J: TRBJ1-3; DNA: TGTGCCAGCAGTTACTCGAGGGAGGGACCTGGAAACACCATATATTTT; CDR3: CASSYSREGPGNTIYF
D: -; size: -; V: TRBV28; J: TRBJ2-5; DNA: TGTGCCAGCACGCCTGGCGACAACCAAGAGACCCAGTACTTC; CDR3: CASTPGDNQETQYF
D: -; size: -; V: TRBV13; J: TRBJ1-4; DNA: TGTGCCAGCAGCTTAGGGGGCGGGACGAATGAAAAACTGTTTTTT; CDR3: CASSLGGGTNEKLFF
D: -; size: -; V: TRBV19; J: TRBJ1-5; DNA: TGTGCCAGTAGTTACCGGGACCTCAATCAGCCCCAGCATTTT; CDR3: CASSYRDLNQPQHF
D: -; size: -; V: TRBV9; J: TRBJ2-1; DNA: TGTGCCAGCAGCGAAGGATATGAGCAGTTCTTC; CDR3: CASSEGYEQFF
D: TRBD1; size: -; V: TRBV7-9; J: TRBJ1-1; DNA: TGTGCCAGCAGCCGACAGGGGGCTTTGGACACTGAAGCTTTCTTT; CDR3: CASSRQGALDTEAFF
D: -; size: -; V: TRBV11-2; J: TRBJ2-5; DNA: TGTGCCAGCAGCTTTGGGTGGGGGGCTAGCGAGACCCAGTACTTC; CDR3: CASSFGWGASETQYF
D: -; size: -; V: TRBV4-1; J: TRBJ2-3; DNA: TGCGCCAACAGCCACAGTAGTGGGGGCACAGATACGCAGTATTTT; CDR3: CANSHSSGGTDTQYF
D: TRBD1; size: -; V: TRBV6-5; J: TRBJ2-1; DNA: TGTGCCAGCAGTACTACAGGGGATGAGCAGTTCTTC; CDR3: CASSTTGDEQFF
D: -; size: -; V: TRBV4-3; J: TRBJ1-2; DNA: TGCGCCAGCAGCCAAGGAGTGGAACAGAAGACTAACTATGGCTACACCTTC; CDR3: CASSQGVEQKTNYGYTF
D: -; size: -; V: TRBV10-3; J: TRBJ1-2; DNA: TGTGCCATCAGGGAGGACGGTTACCTCTATGGCTACACCTTC; CDR3: CAIREDGYLYGYTF
D: TRBD1; size: once; V: TRBV2; J: TRBJ1-2; DNA: TGTGCCAGCAGGGCAGACAGGGGGCCTGGCTACACCTTC; CDR3: CASRADRGPGYTF
D: TRBD1; size: -; V: TRBV19; J: TRBJ1-5; DNA: TGTGCCAGTAGTTCGGGACAGGGAAATCAGCCCCAGCATTTT; CDR3: CASSSGQGNQPQHF
D: -; size: once; V: TRBV4-1; J: TRBJ2-5; DNA: TGCGCCAGCAGCCAAGATCCCGAAGAGACCCAGTACTTC; CDR3: CASSQDPEETQYF
D: TRBD1; size: -; V: TRBV7-2; J: TRBJ2-2; DNA: TGTGCCAGCAGCTTGACAGGGGCCGGGGAGCTGTTTTTT; CDR3: CASSLTGAGELFF
D: -; size: -; V: TRBV4-1; J: TRBJ1-5; DNA: TGCGCCAGCAGACCTTTCCCGAATCCGGGTCAGCCCCAGCATTTT; CDR3: CASRPFPNPGQPQHF
D: TRBD1; size: -; V: TRBV5-6; J: TRBJ1-5; DNA: TGTGCCAGCAGCTTTGCGGATGGGTCGGGGACAGGGAATAGGCCCCAGCATTTT; CDR3: CASSFADGSGTGNRPQHF
D: TRBD1; size: -; V: TRBV5-1; J: TRBJ1-1; DNA: TGCGCCAGCAGCTTGGCAGGGGGCGCGATCCCTGAAGCTTTCTTT; CDR3: CASSLAGGAIPEAFF
D: -; size: -; V: TRBV27; J: TRBJ2-1; DNA: TGTGCCAGCAGAGGCCGGGACTCGAGCTACAATGAGCAGTTCTTC; CDR3: CASRGRDSSYNEQFF
D: TRBD2; size: -; V: TRBV4-2; J: TRBJ2-1; DNA: TGTGCCAGCAGCCAAGAGTCGCAGTGGGGGGGGAAGAAACACAATGAGCAGTTCTTC; CDR3: CASSQESQWGGKKHNEQFF
D: -; size: -; V: TRBV10-3; J: TRBJ1-6; DNA: TGTGCCATCAGTGTTAGGGGACACCATAATTCACCCCTCCACTTT; CDR3: CAISVRGHHNSPLHF
D: TRBD1; size: -; V: TRBV6-1; J: TRBJ1-4; DNA: TGTGCCACTGGGGGACAGCGAGTAAATGAAAAACTGTTTTTT; CDR3: CATGGQRVNEKLFF
D: -; size: -; V: TRBV11-2; J: TRBJ2-4; DNA: TGTGCCAGCAGCTTAGGTGGCCAGCAAAACATTCAGTACTTC; CDR3: CASSLGGQQNIQYF